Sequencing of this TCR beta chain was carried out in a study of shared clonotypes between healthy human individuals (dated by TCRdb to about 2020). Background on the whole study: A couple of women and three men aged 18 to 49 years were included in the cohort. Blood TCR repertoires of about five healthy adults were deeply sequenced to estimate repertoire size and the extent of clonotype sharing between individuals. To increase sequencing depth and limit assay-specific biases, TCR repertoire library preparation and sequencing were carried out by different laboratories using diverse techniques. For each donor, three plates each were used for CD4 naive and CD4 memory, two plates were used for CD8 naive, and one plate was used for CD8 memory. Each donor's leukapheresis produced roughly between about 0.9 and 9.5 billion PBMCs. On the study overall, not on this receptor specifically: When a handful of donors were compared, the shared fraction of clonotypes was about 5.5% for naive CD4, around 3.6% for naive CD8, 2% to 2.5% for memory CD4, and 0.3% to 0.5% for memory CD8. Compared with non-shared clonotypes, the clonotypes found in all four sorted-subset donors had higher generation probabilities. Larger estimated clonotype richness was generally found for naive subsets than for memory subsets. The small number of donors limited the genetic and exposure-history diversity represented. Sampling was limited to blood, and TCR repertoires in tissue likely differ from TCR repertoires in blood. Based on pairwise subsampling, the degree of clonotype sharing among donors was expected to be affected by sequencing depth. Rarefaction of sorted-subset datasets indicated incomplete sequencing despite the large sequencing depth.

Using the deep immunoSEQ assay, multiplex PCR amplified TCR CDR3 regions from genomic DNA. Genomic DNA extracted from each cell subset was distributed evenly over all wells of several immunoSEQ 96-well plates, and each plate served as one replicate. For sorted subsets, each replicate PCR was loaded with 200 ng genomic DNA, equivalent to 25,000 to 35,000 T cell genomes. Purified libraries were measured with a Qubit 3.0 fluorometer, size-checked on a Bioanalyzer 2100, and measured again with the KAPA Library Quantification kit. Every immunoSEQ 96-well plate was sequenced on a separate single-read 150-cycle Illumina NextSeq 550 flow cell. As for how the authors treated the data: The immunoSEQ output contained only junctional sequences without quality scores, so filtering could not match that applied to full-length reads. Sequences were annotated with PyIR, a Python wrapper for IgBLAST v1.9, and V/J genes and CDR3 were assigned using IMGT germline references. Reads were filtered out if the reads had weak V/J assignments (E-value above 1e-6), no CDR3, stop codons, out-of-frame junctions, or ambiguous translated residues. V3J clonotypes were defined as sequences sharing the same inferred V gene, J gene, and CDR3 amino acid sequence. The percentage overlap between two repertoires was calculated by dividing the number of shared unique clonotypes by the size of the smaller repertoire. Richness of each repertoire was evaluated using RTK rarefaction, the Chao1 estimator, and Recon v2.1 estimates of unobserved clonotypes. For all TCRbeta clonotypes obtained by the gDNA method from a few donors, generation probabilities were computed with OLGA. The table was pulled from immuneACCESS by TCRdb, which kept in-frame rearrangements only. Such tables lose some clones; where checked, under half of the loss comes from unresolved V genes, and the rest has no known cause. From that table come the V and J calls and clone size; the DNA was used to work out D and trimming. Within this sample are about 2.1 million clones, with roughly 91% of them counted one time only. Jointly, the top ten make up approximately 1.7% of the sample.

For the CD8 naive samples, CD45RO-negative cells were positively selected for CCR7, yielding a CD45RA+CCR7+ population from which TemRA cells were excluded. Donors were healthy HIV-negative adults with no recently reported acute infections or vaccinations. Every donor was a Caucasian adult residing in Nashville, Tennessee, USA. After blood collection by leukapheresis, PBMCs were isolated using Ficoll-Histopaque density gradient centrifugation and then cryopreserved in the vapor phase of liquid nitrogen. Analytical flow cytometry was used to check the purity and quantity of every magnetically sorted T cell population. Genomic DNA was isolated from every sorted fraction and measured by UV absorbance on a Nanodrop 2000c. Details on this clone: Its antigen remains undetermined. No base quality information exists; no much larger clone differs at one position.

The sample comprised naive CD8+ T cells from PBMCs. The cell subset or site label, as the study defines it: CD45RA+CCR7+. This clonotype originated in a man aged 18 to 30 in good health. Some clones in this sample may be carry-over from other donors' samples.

The nucleotide sequence reads TGTGCCAGCAGCTTCGGGCAGGGCACTGAAGCTTTCTTT. Protein translation: CASSFGQGTEAFF. The chain joins TRBV7-6 to TRBJ1-1, and possibly TRBD1, on 5 matching bases. V is cut by 3 bases and J by 4 bases, and the space between the germline ends is 9 bases. Its CDR3 holds 13 amino acids, cysteine through phenylalanine. Only the CDR3 region is kept as DNA, spanning 39 bases read in frame from base 1. CDR1 is given as SGHVS and CDR2 as FNYEAQ, both from the germline V gene. With all but the CDR3 taken from the reference TRBV7-6 and TRBJ1-1 genes, the full variable domain is: GAGVSQSPRYKVTKRGQDVALRCDPISGHVSLYWYRQALGQGPEFLTYFNYEAQQDKSGLPNDRFSAERPEGSISTLTIQRTEQRDSAMYRCASSFGQGTEAFFGQGTRLTVV.